The 12 T cell receptor beta chains in this list originate from one sample, sequenced in a study of blood T cells in healthy people across ages. Then a second PCR, running about 6 to 12 cycles, was carried out with a sample-barcoded 5' primer and a J-beta primer mix. From the 5' RACE reads, TCRdb called clonotypes with MiXCR, one entry per CDR3 protein. The data show roughly 1.9 million distinct CDR3 sequences, with roughly two fifths seen just once and around 23% held by the top ten. The sequencing input was blood. The origin of the receptors is a human donor in good health.

This clonotype was counted only a few times. The rearrangement joins TRBV20-1 to TRBJ2-3, with TRBD2 matching over 9 bases. The trim removed 5 bases at V and 1 base at J, leaving 10 bases unmatched. The germline gives CDR1 DFQATT, CDR2 SNEGSKA (reference sequence). The CDR3 loop spans 16 amino acids. The CDR3 DNA follows: TGCAGTGCTGCCACTAGCGGGCGCTTGGGCACAGATACGCAGTATTTT. Residues: CSAATSGRLGTDTQYF.

This clonotype was observed a handful of times. The chain recombines TRBV12-3 or TRBV12-4 with TRBJ2-1; 8 bases are shared with TRBD2. This CDR3 contains 14 residues. V lost 6 bases, J lost 3 bases, and 4 bases stayed unmatched. The CDR3 DNA sequence: TGTGCCAGCAGGAGCGGGGGAAACTACAATGAGCAGTTCTTC. Protein sequence: CASRSGGNYNEQFF.

This clonotype was seen only a few times. The J gene is TRBJ1-2, the V gene TRBV6-5; possibly TRBD1 for D (5 bases). Trimming pared 6 bases from V and 5 bases from J, leaving 13 bases between. This CDR3 has 13 amino acids. Germline CDR1 and CDR2: MNHEY and SVGAGI. Here the CDR3 DNA reads TGTGCCAGCAGAGAACAGGACCAATATGGCTACACCTTC. This gives the protein CASREQDQYGYTF.

V and J are TRBV7-2 and TRBJ2-3, with TRBD1 as a possible D gene (6 bases). Trimming took off 2 bases at V and 6 bases at J, with 15 bases between the two ends. Germline V gene data show CDR1 as SGHTA and CDR2 as FQGNSA. The CDR3 is 15 residues long. The CDR3 sequence: CASSLPRDNPDTQYF. The CDR3, as DNA: TGTGCCAGCAGCTTACCTAGGGACAACCCGGATACGCAGTATTTT.

This chain uses TRBV5-1 with TRBJ2-7; 8 bases align to TRBD1. CDR3 length equals 15 residues. Germline loops: CDR1 SGHRS, CDR2 YFSETQ. V lost 4 bases, J lost 0 bases, and 6 bases stayed unmatched. Here the CDR3 reads CASSMDRVSSYEQYF. CDR3 sequence (DNA): TGCGCCAGCAGCATGGACAGGGTTAGCTCCTACGAGCAGTACTTC.

The sample holds a few counts of this clonotype. CDR3 sequence reads: CASLTQGDYGYTF. The CDR3 region has the DNA TGTGCCAGTTTAACCCAGGGTGACTATGGCTACACCTTC. The chain recombines TRBV13 with TRBJ1-2; maybe TRBD1 (5 bases). This CDR3 spans 13 amino acids. CDR1 and CDR2 from the germline V gene are PRHDT and FYEKMQ (reference sequence). Trimming removed 9 bases from V and 3 bases from J, with 14 bases in between.

The chain couples TRBV27 to TRBJ2-7; D is possibly TRBD1 (6 bases). Germline assignment: CDR1 MNHEY and CDR2 SMNVEV (reference sequence). Trimming took 4 bases from V and 3 from J, leaving 13 bases between them. The CDR3 is 14 amino acids. DNA of the CDR3: TGTGCCAGCAGTTCGTACCGGGACAACTACGAGCAGTACTTC. It encodes CASSSYRDNYEQYF.

This chain links TRBV11-1 with TRBJ2-1; perhaps TRBD1 as D (5 bases). V gave up 5 bases and J gave up 6 bases, with 11 bases separating them. The CDR3 has 13 amino acids. Germline V lookup: CDR1 SGHAT, CDR2 FQDESV (reference sequence). CDR3 nucleotides: TGTGCCAGCAGCGTCACCACAGGCAATGAGCAGTTCTTC. Its translation: CASSVTTGNEQFF.

V usage is TRBV29-1 and J usage is TRBJ1-1, with 7 bases matching TRBD1. The CDR3 consists of 13 residues. After removal of 6 bases from V and 3 bases from J, the junction contained 7 bases not matched to a gene. Germline V gene data show CDR1 as SQVTM and CDR2 as ANQGSEA. The CDR3 bases are TGCAGCGTGGAGACAGGGTGGTACACTGAAGCTTTCTTT. It translates to CSVETGWYTEAFF.

CDR3 sequence (DNA): TGTGCCAGCAGCGTAGTGGGGATTAGATACAATGAGCAGTTCTTC. Amino acids: CASSVVGIRYNEQFF. The chain combines TRBV9 with TRBJ2-1; D uncertain. CDR1 is SGDLS and CDR2 is YYNGEE in the germline V gene. Trimming left V 0 bases short and J 4 bases short, with 11 bases between. The CDR3 is 15 amino acids.

This clonotype was seen a handful of times. The V gene is TRBV20-1, the J gene TRBJ1-2; no reliable D call. The germline gives CDR1 DFQATT, CDR2 SNEGSKA (reference sequence). V lost 6 bases to trimming and J lost 2 bases, with 10 bases between them. The CDR3 has 12 amino acids. DNA of the CDR3: TGCAGTGCCCTCGGTGAGAACTATGGCTACACCTTC. Protein product: CSALGENYGYTF.

This clonotype was found a few times. V usage is TRBV5-1 and J usage is TRBJ2-3, with D unclear. The CDR3 consists of 13 residues. CDR1 SGHRS and CDR2 YFSETQ come from the germline V gene. The V gene lost 2 bases and the J gene lost 6 bases, with 10 bases spanning the gap. For the CDR3, the DNA is TGCGCCAGCAGCTTCTCCGGCCAGGATACGCAGTATTTT. Translation gives CASSFSGQDTQYF. The variable domain in full, completed from reference TRBV5-1 and TRBJ2-3, reads KAGVTQTPRYLIKTRGQQVTLSCSPISGHRSVSWYQQTPGQGLQFLFEYFSETQRNKGNFPGRFSGRQFSNSRSEMNVSTLELGDSALYLCASSFSGQDTQYFGPGTRLTVL.